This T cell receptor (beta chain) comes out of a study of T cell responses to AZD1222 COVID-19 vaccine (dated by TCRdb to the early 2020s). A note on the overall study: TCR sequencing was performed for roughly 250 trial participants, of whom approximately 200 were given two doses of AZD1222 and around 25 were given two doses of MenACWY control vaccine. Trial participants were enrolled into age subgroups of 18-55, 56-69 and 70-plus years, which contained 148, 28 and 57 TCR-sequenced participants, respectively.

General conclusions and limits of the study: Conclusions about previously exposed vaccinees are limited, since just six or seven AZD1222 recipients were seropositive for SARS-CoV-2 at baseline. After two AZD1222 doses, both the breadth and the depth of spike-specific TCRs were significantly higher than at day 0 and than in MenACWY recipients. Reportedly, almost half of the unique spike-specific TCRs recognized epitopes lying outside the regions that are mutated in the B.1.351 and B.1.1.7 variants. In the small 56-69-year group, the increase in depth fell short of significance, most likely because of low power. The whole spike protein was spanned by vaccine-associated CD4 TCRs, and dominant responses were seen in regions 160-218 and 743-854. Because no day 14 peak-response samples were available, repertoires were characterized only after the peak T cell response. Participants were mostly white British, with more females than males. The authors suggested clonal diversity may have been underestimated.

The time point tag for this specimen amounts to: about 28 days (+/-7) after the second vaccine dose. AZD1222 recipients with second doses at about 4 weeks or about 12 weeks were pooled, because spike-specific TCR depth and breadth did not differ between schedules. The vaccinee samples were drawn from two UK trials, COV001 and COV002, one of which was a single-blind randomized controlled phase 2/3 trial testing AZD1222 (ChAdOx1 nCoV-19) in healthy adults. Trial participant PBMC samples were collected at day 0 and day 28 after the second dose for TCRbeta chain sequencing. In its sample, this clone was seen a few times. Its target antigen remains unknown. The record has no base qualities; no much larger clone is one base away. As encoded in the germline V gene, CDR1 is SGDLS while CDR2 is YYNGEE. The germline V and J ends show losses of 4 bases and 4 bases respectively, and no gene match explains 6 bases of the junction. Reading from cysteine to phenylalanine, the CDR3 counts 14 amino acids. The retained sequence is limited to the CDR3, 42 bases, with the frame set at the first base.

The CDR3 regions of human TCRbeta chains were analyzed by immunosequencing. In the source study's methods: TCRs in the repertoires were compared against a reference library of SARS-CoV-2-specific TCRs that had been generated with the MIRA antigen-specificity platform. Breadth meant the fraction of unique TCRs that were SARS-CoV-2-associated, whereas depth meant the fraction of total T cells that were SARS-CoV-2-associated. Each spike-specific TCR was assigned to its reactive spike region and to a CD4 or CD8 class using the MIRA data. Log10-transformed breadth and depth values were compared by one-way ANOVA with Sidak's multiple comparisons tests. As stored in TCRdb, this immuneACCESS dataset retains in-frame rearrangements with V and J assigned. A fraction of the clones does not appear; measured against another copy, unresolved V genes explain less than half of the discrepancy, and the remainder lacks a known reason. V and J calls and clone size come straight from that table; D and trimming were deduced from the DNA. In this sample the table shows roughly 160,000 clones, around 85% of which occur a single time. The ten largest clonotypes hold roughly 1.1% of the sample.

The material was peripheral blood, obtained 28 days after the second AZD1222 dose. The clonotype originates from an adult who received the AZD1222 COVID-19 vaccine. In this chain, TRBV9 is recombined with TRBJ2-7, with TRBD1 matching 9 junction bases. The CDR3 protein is CASSPDGTGYEQYF. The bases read TGTGCCAGCAGCCCCGACGGGACAGGGTACGAGCAGTACTTC.